Listed here are 9 T cell receptor beta chains from one sample, sequenced in a study of cytomegalovirus exposure and HLA in healthy donors. It was with 60 Vbeta and 13 Jbeta primers that the PCR ran. Generated by immunoSEQ multiplex PCR, the TCRdb table keeps only in-frame clones and is missing some. The sample lists around 100,000 clones; around three quarters were seen once. Sequenced material: PBMCs. These receptors came from a woman aged 18-35 years in good health and CMV-seropositive.

This clone came up once. The V and J genes are TRBV6-1 and TRBJ2-7; 10 bases are shared with TRBD2. This CDR3 has 14 residues. After removal of 2 bases from V and 4 bases from J, the junction contained 2 bases not matched to a gene. Germline lookup yields CDR1 MNHNS and CDR2 SASEGT. CDR3 loop: CASSEPSGRYEQYF. The CDR3, as DNA: TGTGCCAGCAGTGAACCTAGCGGGAGATACGAGCAGTACTTC.

The chain links TRBV5-6 to TRBJ2-2; D may be TRBD2 (6 bases). V lost 5 bases, J lost 0 bases, and 11 bases lay in between. From germline, CDR1 is SGHDT and CDR2 YYEEEE. This CDR3 has 15 residues. CDR3: CASRGGRTNTGELFF. The CDR3 DNA sequence: TGTGCCAGCAGGGGGGGACGGACGAACACCGGGGAGCTGTTTTTT.

The chain couples TRBV5-1 to TRBJ2-5, with TRBD1 identical over 10 bases. CDR3 length: 21 amino acids. Germline V gene sequence: CDR1 SGHRS, CDR2 YFSETQ. The junction had 19 bases not matched to a gene; V was cut back by 1 base and J by 1 base. The CDR3 coding sequence is TGCGCCAGCAGCTTGTGGGCCTCTGTTAGAACCGGGACAGGGGCCCAAGAGACCCAGTACTTC. Its protein product is CASSLWASVRTGTGAQETQYF. Based on the CDR3 plus reference TRBV5-1 and TRBJ2-5, the full variable domain is KAGVTQTPRYLIKTRGQQVTLSCSPISGHRSVSWYQQTPGQGLQFLFEYFSETQRNKGNFPGRFSGRQFSNSRSEMNVSTLELGDSALYLCASSLWASVRTGTGAQETQYFGPGTRLLVL.

This chain joins TRBV5-1 and TRBJ2-3; the D is unclear. The CDR3 has 14 residues. The ends were cut back, 4 bases at V and 5 bases at J, with 14 bases in the middle. Per germline, CDR1 SGHRS and CDR2 YFSETQ. CDR3 loop: CASSAAPTGDTQYF. For the CDR3, the DNA is TGCGCCAGCAGCGCCGCACCCACCGGAGATACGCAGTATTTT.

V usage is TRBV13 and J usage is TRBJ1-4; perhaps TRBD1 as D (5 bases). Looked up from germline, CDR1 is PRHDT and CDR2 is FYEKMQ (reference sequence). The length of the CDR3 is 15 residues. V gave up 5 bases and J gave up 8 bases, with 18 bases separating them. The CDR3 spells CASSPGPGLREKLFF. The CDR3 region has the DNA TGTGCCAGCAGCCCAGGTCCGGGACTGCGGGAAAAACTGTTTTTT.

The J gene is TRBJ2-7, the V gene TRBV6-1; D possibly corresponds to TRBD1 (6 bases). The CDR3 has 15 residues. The V and J ends lost 8 bases and 2 bases respectively, with 19 bases between them. CDR1 is MNHNS, CDR2 SASEGT, per germline. In DNA, the CDR3 is TGTGCCAGCCGCGGCCCGCGCCAGGGGACCTACGAGCAGTACTTC. It codes for CASRGPRQGTYEQYF.

In nucleotides, the CDR3 is TGTGCCAGCAGCGGACTGTCAGATACGCAGTATTTT. Translating it yields CASSGLSDTQYF. This chain uses TRBV5-6 with TRBJ2-3; D possibly corresponds to TRBD2 (5 bases). The CDR3 runs to 12 residues. V was trimmed by 4 bases and J by 4 bases, leaving 7 bases between them. The germline CDR1 and CDR2 sequences are SGHDT and YYEEEE.

This clone was recorded a few times. A junction boundary mismatches the germline segment, possibly from a read error. This chain links TRBV27 with TRBJ2-5, with D unclear. Germline loops: CDR1 MNHEY, CDR2 SMNVEV (reference sequence). The CDR3 sequence is 14 residues long. This chain's CDR3 is CAISLSEYQENQYF. Written as DNA, the CDR3 is TGTGCCATCAGTTTATCTGAGTACCAAGAGAACCAGTACTTC.

This chain joins TRBV9 and TRBJ2-3; 11 bases align to TRBD2. Per the germline V gene, CDR1 is SGDLS and CDR2 is YYNGEE. J gave up 5 bases and V 4 bases, and 12 bases lay outside the gene matches. This CDR3 is built from 17 residues. In DNA form, the CDR3 reads TGTGCCAGCAGCCCACAGCCGACTAGCGGGACAGGAGATACGCAGTATTTT. The encoded protein is CASSPQPTSGTGDTQYF. Full variable domain (outside the CDR3, taken from reference TRBV9 and TRBJ2-3): DSGVTQTPKHLITATGQRVTLRCSPRSGDLSVYWYQQSLDQGLQFLIQYYNGEERAKGNILERFSAQQFPDLHSELNLSSLELGDSALYFCASSPQPTSGTGDTQYFGPGTRLTVL.